This TCR beta chain was documented in a study of T cell responses to AZD1222 COVID-19 vaccine. This table comes from immunoSEQ multiplex PCR, and its TCRdb copy is limited to in-frame clones, with some not included. The table records 100,000 or so clones, around nine tenths of them present only once. This clone was observed a single time. The TCR sequence derives from an adult in good health. Material: peripheral blood, obtained on day 0 of AZD1222 vaccination.

The CDR3 DNA is TGTGCCAGCAGGACCCAGGGGGACGGAAACACCATATATTTT. Translation gives CASRTQGDGNTIYF. This sequence joins TRBV11-2 and TRBJ1-3; TRBD1 aligns across 7 bases. With V trimmed by 6 bases and J by 4 bases, 6 bases remained unmatched. The CDR3 totals 14 residues. Per germline, CDR1 SGHAT and CDR2 FQNNGV.